This entry concerns a single TCR beta chain. Per the original methods: Nucleated cell counts were estimated from reference gene primer amplification. Measured with immunoSEQ multiplex PCR; TCRdb has only the in-frame clones, and not every one. The D gene and trimming were derived from the DNA, and the V and J assignments and clone size from that table. Among some 200,000 clones listed, 82% were seen once. Enrolled through a virtual design, the participants were between 18 and 89 years of age and came from some 25 US areas. Assignment of participants to cohorts was predicated upon participant-reported clinical history. This CDR3 contains 15 residues. V was clipped by 1 base and J by 2 bases, with 10 bases between them. Germline V lookup: CDR1 SGHNT, CDR2 YYREEE (reference sequence). The sample is drawn from a study of blood T cell repertoires in COVID-19. Study information: Acute and convalescent COVID-19 samples came from the United States, Italy and Spain.

The chain has TRBV5-4 and TRBJ1-3, with D possibly matching TRBD1 (6 bases). This sequence was found in a woman aged 55-75 years with acute COVID-19. Sequenced input: PBMCs or T cells enriched from blood (not recorded which). This chain's CDR3 is CASSLIGGPGNTIYF. CDR3 in DNA: TGTGCCAGCAGCTTGATCGGGGGGCCTGGAAACACCATATATTTT.